What follows are 10 T cell receptor beta chains derived from one specimen sequenced in a study of blood T cell repertoires in COVID-19. Generated by immunoSEQ multiplex PCR, the TCRdb table keeps only in-frame clones and is missing some. The repertoire holds 180,000 or so clones, more than 75% seen once, with around an eighth in the top ten. Material for sequencing was PBMCs or T cells enriched from blood (not recorded which). The receptors were gathered from a man aged 60 to 69 who had been exposed to COVID-19.

CDR3 residues: CASSPGLAGGPNEQFF. In DNA form, the CDR3 reads TGTGCCAGCAGCCCCGGACTAGCGGGAGGGCCAAATGAGCAGTTCTTC. The genes are TRBV11-3 and TRBJ2-1; 15 bases agree with TRBD2. Germline values: CDR1 SGHNT, CDR2 YENEEA. This CDR3 has 16 residues. Trimming took 5 bases from V and 7 from J; bases not matched to a gene: 6.

This chain joins TRBV19 and TRBJ2-1; D possibly corresponds to TRBD2 (5 bases). Germline CDR1 LNHDA, CDR2 SQIVND (reference sequence). Trimming took off 5 bases at V and 7 bases at J, with 15 bases between the two ends. CDR3 size: 14 residues. This CDR3 is CASSYGGQSNEQFF. The CDR3 DNA reads TGTGCCAGTAGTTACGGCGGGCAAAGTAATGAGCAGTTCTTC.

V usage is TRBV19 and J usage is TRBJ2-3; TRBD2 aligns across 7 bases. Trimming cost V 4 bases and J 8 bases; bases outside gene matches: 9. Germline V gives CDR1 LNHDA, CDR2 SQIVND (reference sequence). This CDR3 has 14 amino acids. The CDR3 sequence: CASSSPGGTGTQYF. The CDR3 region has the DNA TGTGCCAGTAGTAGTCCGGGAGGAACGGGTACGCAGTATTTT.

This chain joins TRBV10-3 and TRBJ2-7; 7 nucleotides agree with TRBD2. J was trimmed by 3 bases and V by 0 bases; bases with no gene match: 5. Germline CDR1 ENHRY, CDR2 SYGVKD. The CDR3 runs 15 residues. The CDR3 DNA reads as TGTGCCATCAGTGAGTCGGGCGGGAGTGGCTACGAGCAGTACTTC. Translating it yields CAISESGGSGYEQYF.

V usage is TRBV29-1 and J usage is TRBJ2-1, with D maybe TRBD2 (5 bases). The CDR3 has 10 residues. The germline CDR1 and CDR2 sequences are SQVTM and ANQGSEA. V lost 4 bases and J 7 bases, leaving 5 bases between the germline ends. The CDR3 is CSVGGNEQFF. The CDR3, as DNA: TGCAGCGTTGGAGGGAATGAGCAGTTCTTC.

The chain links TRBV27 to TRBJ1-4; 9 nucleotides agree with TRBD1. The germline V gene has CDR1 MNHEY and CDR2 SMNVEV (reference sequence). CDR3 size: 14 residues. The trim removed 5 bases at V and 8 bases at J, leaving 6 bases unmatched. The CDR3 region is CASSKQGAREKLFF. CDR3 DNA sequence: TGTGCCAGCAGTAAACAGGGGGCTAGGGAAAAACTGTTTTTT.

This clone was seen a handful of times. The V and J genes are TRBV7-7 and TRBJ2-2; D is unclear. CDR1 and CDR2 from the germline V gene are SSHAT and FNYEAQ (reference sequence). The V and J ends lost 5 bases and 5 bases respectively, with 12 bases between them. This CDR3 comprises 14 residues. CDR3 DNA sequence: TGTGCCAGCAGCCCCGAGGATCTTACCGGGGAGCTGTTTTTT. It yields the protein CASSPEDLTGELFF. Drawing the rest from reference TRBV7-7 and TRBJ2-2, the complete variable domain is GAGVSQSPRYKVTKRGQDVTLRCDPISSHATLYWYQQALGQGPEFLTYFNYEAQPDKSGLPSDRFSAERPEGSISTLTIQRTEQRDSAMYRCASSPEDLTGELFFGEGSRLTVL.

This chain uses TRBV11-3 with TRBJ1-1; 9 positions match TRBD1. Germline V lookup: CDR1 SGHNT, CDR2 YENEEA. The CDR3 contains 16 residues. V gave up 6 bases and J gave up 0 bases; unmatched junction bases: 8. The CDR3 DNA reads TGTGCCAGCAGTTGGGACAGGGCACGCCTGAACACTGAAGCTTTCTTT. Its protein product is CASSWDRARLNTEAFF.

The V and J genes are TRBV5-4 and TRBJ2-3, with D perhaps TRBD1 (5 bases). V was cut by 4 bases and J by 0 bases, with 12 bases left in between. Germline V gives CDR1 SGHNT, CDR2 YYREEE (reference sequence). The CDR3 runs 15 residues. The CDR3 spells CASSKQGLSTDTQYF. In nucleotides, the CDR3 is TGTGCCAGCAGCAAGCAGGGCCTTAGCACAGATACGCAGTATTTT.

The chain employs TRBV3-1 (or the pseudogene TRBV3-2) and TRBJ1-3, with 7 bases fitting TRBD1. The CDR3 contains 15 residues. Germline CDR1 LGHDT, CDR2 YNNKEL (reference sequence). V shed 2 bases and J 4 bases; nucleotides not matched to a gene: 5. This CDR3 reads CASSQTGTVGNTIYF. The CDR3 DNA is TGTGCCAGCAGCCAAACCGGGACAGTAGGAAACACCATATATTTT.